This T cell receptor (beta chain) was sequenced during a study of neoadjuvant anti-PD-1 for oral cavity cancer. At the level of the study: Non-progressing patients received a fourth nivolumab dose near day 43, then surgery on days 50-56.

Germline CDR1 reads SGHRS; CDR2 reads YFSETQ. The CDR3 sequence is 16 residues long. V lost 0 bases, J lost 5 bases, and 6 bases stayed unmatched. Produced via immunoSEQ multiplex PCR; TCRdb's table is partial and in-frame only. There are tens of thousands of clones in the sample; around 83% occur only once, and roughly 3.5% lies in the top ten. Material: PBMCs, obtained before nivolumab (anti-PD-1) treatment. This rearrangement joins TRBV5-1 to TRBJ2-3, with 10 bases fitting TRBD2. The clonotype was recovered from a person aged 35-80 years with oral cavity squamous cell carcinoma. CDR3 coding DNA: TGCGCCAGCAGCTTGGATCTAGCGGGGGCGGGAGATACGCAGTATTTT. Amino acids: CASSLDLAGAGDTQYF.